The 32 T cell receptor beta chains in this list originate from one sample, sequenced in a study of blood T cells in healthy people across ages. Next came a second PCR, run for roughly 6 to 11 cycles, which used a sample-barcoded 5' primer along with a J-beta primer mix. TCRdb reprocessed the 5' RACE reads via MiXCR and lists one record per CDR3 protein. This table holds 920,000 or so distinct CDR3 sequences, under 55% found once. The specimen was blood. These receptors originate from a woman in her sixties in good health.

This clonotype showed up just a few times. V gene TRBV18 combines with J gene TRBJ2-1; TRBD2 is a possible D gene (6 bases). Germline V gene sequence: CDR1 KGHSH, CDR2 LQKENI. CDR3 length: 13 residues. Trimming stripped 6 bases from V and 8 bases from J, with 14 bases between. The CDR3 sequence is CASSLEGLYEQFF. The CDR3, as DNA: TGTGCCAGCTCGCTGGAGGGGCTCTATGAGCAGTTCTTC.

The chain joins TRBV28 to TRBJ1-5, with D uncertain. Trimming cost V 9 bases and J 0 bases, with 6 bases left between them. The CDR3 contains 12 residues. Germline assignment: CDR1 MDHEN and CDR2 SYDVKM. In DNA form, the CDR3 reads TGTGCCAGAACAGATAGCAATCAGCCCCAGCATTTT. Encoded protein: CARTDSNQPQHF.

V usage is TRBV3-1 and J usage is TRBJ2-1, with 7 bases fitting TRBD2. Germline CDR1 reads LGHDT; CDR2 reads YNNKEL (reference sequence). Trimming cost V 0 bases and J 1 base; bases outside gene matches: 9. The CDR3 is made up of 18 amino acids. For the CDR3, the DNA is TGTGCCAGCAGCCAAGAGGTGGGACTAACAGGTTCCTACAATGAGCAGTTCTTC. This translates into CASSQEVGLTGSYNEQFF.

This chain connects TRBV12-3 or TRBV12-4 to TRBJ1-2; D is unresolved. Between the trimmed V and J ends, which lost 5 bases and 4 bases, there was a span of 11 bases. The CDR3 length is 13 residues. CDR3 nucleotides: TGTGCCAGCAGTCATGGAAGGCGCTATGGCTACACCTTC. It specifies CASSHGRRYGYTF.

The chain couples TRBV20-1 to TRBJ2-3; 9 positions match TRBD2. The trim removed 3 bases at V and 4 bases at J, leaving 8 bases unmatched. Germline lookup yields CDR1 DFQATT and CDR2 SNEGSKA (reference sequence). This CDR3 contains 15 residues. CDR3 bases: TGCAGTGCTAGTGCTAGCGGGGTCACGGCAGATACGCAGTATTTT. It specifies CSASASGVTADTQYF.

This rearrangement joins TRBV27 to TRBJ2-4, with TRBD2 matching over 9 bases. The DNA end favors TRBJ2-7, so the J call may be wrong. From germline, CDR1 is MNHEY and CDR2 SMNVEV (reference sequence). The CDR3 consists of 17 residues. CDR3 amino acids: CASSLGGLAGTVDEQYF. DNA of the CDR3: TGTGCCAGCAGTTTAGGGGGTCTAGCGGGAACCGTCGACGAGCAGTACTTC.

The chain is built from TRBV5-1 and TRBJ2-2; perhaps TRBD2 as D (5 bases). The CDR3 is 12 residues long. Germline V CDR1 and CDR2: SGHRS, YFSETQ. Trimming took off 6 bases at V and 4 bases at J, with 7 bases between the two ends. CDR3 sequence: CASKEATGELFF. The CDR3 coding sequence is TGCGCCAGCAAGGAGGCCACCGGGGAGCTGTTTTTT. The full variable domain, rest sourced from reference TRBV5-1 and TRBJ2-2, is KAGVTQTPRYLIKTRGQQVTLSCSPISGHRSVSWYQQTPGQGLQFLFEYFSETQRNKGNFPGRFSGRQFSNSRSEMNVSTLELGDSALYLCASKEATGELFFGEGSRLTVL.

A few counts support this clonotype. V is TRBV28 and J is TRBJ2-2; D is tentatively TRBD1 or TRBD2 (5 bases each). CDR3 length equals 15 residues. V gave up 5 bases and J gave up 4 bases, with 14 bases separating them. Germline V CDR1 and CDR2: MDHEN, SYDVKM. CDR3 coding DNA: TGTGCCAGCAGTCCCTACGGGGCCTTCACCGGGGAGCTGTTTTTT. Its protein is CASSPYGAFTGELFF.

To note about this clonotype: Given a much more abundant clone one base away, this may be a read error. This chain links TRBV20-1 with TRBJ2-7; TRBD2 matches at 10 bases. CDR1 DFQATT and CDR2 SNEGSKA come from the germline V gene (reference sequence). The ends lost 1 base at V and 7 bases at J; junction bases unmatched: 7. The CDR3 consists of 14 residues. CDR3 nucleotides: TGCAGTGCTAGAGGGACTAGCGGTATGATTGAGCAGTACTTC. Translation gives CSARGTSGMIEQYF.

V gene TRBV29-1 combines with J gene TRBJ2-5, with 10 bases aligning to TRBD2. Germline CDR1 and CDR2: SQVTM and ANQGSEA. V lost 4 bases, J lost 5 bases, and 13 bases stayed unmatched. The CDR3 has 16 amino acids. CDR3 in amino acids: CSVVGLAGESGETQYF. CDR3 sequence (DNA): TGCAGCGTTGTGGGGCTAGCGGGAGAGAGTGGGGAGACCCAGTACTTC.

This clonotype was seen a few times. CDR3 sequence reads: CASSLEGYSNYGYTF. In nucleotides, the CDR3 is TGCGCCAGCAGCTTGGAGGGATACTCTAACTATGGCTACACCTTC. This chain uses TRBV5-1 with TRBJ1-2; no clear D. With 0 bases removed from V and 0 bases from J, the gap between germline ends came to 9 bases. The CDR3 contains 15 residues. Germline values: CDR1 SGHRS, CDR2 YFSETQ. Variable domain in full (rest from reference TRBV5-1 and TRBJ1-2): KAGVTQTPRYLIKTRGQQVTLSCSPISGHRSVSWYQQTPGQGLQFLFEYFSETQRNKGNFPGRFSGRQFSNSRSEMNVSTLELGDSALYLCASSLEGYSNYGYTFGSGTRLTVV.

The chain has TRBV14 and TRBJ2-7; no firm D call. The CDR3 spans 16 residues. The V end was cut by 0 bases, the J end by 4 bases, with 16 bases between. Germline CDR1 is SGHDN and CDR2 is FVKESK. CDR3 nucleotides: TGTGCCAGCAGCCAAGATGCCCGGCCAGGTTGGTACGAGCAGTACTTC. It is translated as CASSQDARPGWYEQYF.

This clonotype was seen a handful of times. V usage is TRBV11-1 and J usage is TRBJ2-1; D may be TRBD2 (7 bases). The CDR3 length is 19 residues. V gave up 1 base and J gave up 8 bases, with 27 bases separating them. CDR1 and CDR2 from the germline V gene are SGHAT and FQDESV (reference sequence). Here the CDR3 DNA reads TGTGCCAGCAGCTTAGGGGGGGGCAGGGGAAGTTTAGATGTATATGAGCAGTTCTTC. Encoded protein: CASSLGGGRGSLDVYEQFF.

Details on this clonotype: A read error may be the cause here, since a much bigger clone is one base away. The chain employs TRBV4-1 and TRBJ2-1, with TRBD2 as a possible D gene (6 bases). Germline loops: CDR1 MGHRA, CDR2 YSYEKL. The CDR3 runs to 15 residues. CDR3 residues: CAGSQPRSGLNEQFF. The CDR3 DNA follows: TGCGCCGGCAGCCAACCCCGGAGCGGGTTAAATGAGCAGTTCTTC.

The chain couples TRBV20-1 to TRBJ2-7, with TRBD1 matching 7 bases. Matching the DNA end better, TRBJ2-5 makes the J call doubtful. The CDR3 extends over 15 amino acids. CDR1 and CDR2 (germline): DFQATT, SNEGSKA (reference sequence). The CDR3 sequence is CSAIGSTRGIETQYF. The CDR3 coding sequence is TGCAGTGCTATAGGTTCGACCAGGGGGATCGAGACCCAGTACTTC.

This clonotype was seen only once. CDR3 residues: CASSPSPWTANHHQSYEQYF. CDR3 nucleotide sequence: TGTGCCAGCAGTCCCAGCCCCTGGACAGCTAACCACCATCAATCCTACGAGCAGTACTTC. This chain links TRBV12-3 or TRBV12-4 with TRBJ2-5; D possibly corresponds to TRBD1 (6 bases). The end of the DNA fits TRBJ2-7 better, so the J call may be wrong. The CDR3 extends over 20 amino acids.

The CDR3 sequence is CSARDESGGIDTQYF. The CDR3 DNA sequence: TGCAGTGCTAGAGACGAATCGGGAGGGATAGATACGCAGTATTTT. The V gene is TRBV20-1, the J gene TRBJ2-3; 8 nucleotides line up with TRBD2. Trimming cost V 0 bases and J 5 bases; bases outside gene matches: 7. This CDR3 contains 15 residues. The germline V gene encodes CDR1 DFQATT and CDR2 SNEGSKA (reference sequence).

This clonotype was counted between two and nine times. This chain uses TRBV7-9 with TRBJ2-1, with TRBD2 matching 12 bases. There are 15 residues in the CDR3. J lost 10 bases, V lost 5 bases, and 9 bases had no gene match. Germline assignment: CDR1 SEHNR and CDR2 FQNEAQ (reference sequence). The CDR3 loop is CASSHATSGSGEQFF. The CDR3 region has the DNA TGTGCCAGCAGCCACGCGACTAGCGGGAGTGGCGAGCAGTTCTTC.

The V and J genes are TRBV5-1 and TRBJ2-1; a possible D gene is TRBD1 (6 bases). V lost 3 bases to trimming and J lost 0 bases, with 7 bases between them. Looked up from germline, CDR1 is SGHRS and CDR2 is YFSETQ. The CDR3 is 14 residues long. CDR3 sequence (DNA): TGCGCCAGCAGCTGGGACAACTCCTACAATGAGCAGTTCTTC. It codes for CASSWDNSYNEQFF.

This clonotype was counted only a few times. The gene calls are TRBV29-1 and TRBJ1-2, with 10 bases identical to TRBD1. V lost 2 bases and J lost 6; bases outside the gene matches: 3. The CDR3 loop spans 13 amino acids. Per germline, CDR1 SQVTM and CDR2 ANQGSEA. CDR3 coding DNA: TGCAGCGTTGAAAGCGGGACAGGGGATGGCTACACCTTC. Its translation is CSVESGTGDGYTF.

This clonotype has more than one count but fewer than ten. The chain carries TRBV6-1 and TRBJ2-7, with 13 bases fitting TRBD2. V gave up 4 bases and J gave up 3 bases; unmatched junction bases: 12. The CDR3 totals 18 residues. Germline assignment: CDR1 MNHNS and CDR2 SASEGT. CDR3 sequence (DNA): TGTGCCAGCAGTGTCGGGACTAGCGGGACTAATTTGGGCTACGAGCAGTACTTC. It yields the protein CASSVGTSGTNLGYEQYF.

The chain joins TRBV4-1 to TRBJ2-1, with D perhaps given as TRBD1 or TRBD2 (5 bases each). Trimming removed 6 bases at V and 6 bases at J, with 18 bases between. From germline, CDR1 is MGHRA and CDR2 YSYEKL. The length of the CDR3 is 15 residues. CDR3 loop: CASSQTGGPGNEQFF. CDR3 DNA sequence: TGCGCCAGCAGTCAAACAGGAGGCCCGGGCAATGAGCAGTTCTTC.

The chain uses TRBV20-1 and TRBJ2-7; D gene unclear. Germline CDR1 and CDR2: DFQATT and SNEGSKA (reference sequence). Trimming shortened V by 6 bases and J by 3 bases, and 12 bases separated the two germline ends. CDR3 length: 12 residues. CDR3 residues: CSAPDPNYEQYF. The CDR3 region has the DNA TGCAGTGCGCCGGACCCTAACTACGAGCAGTACTTC.

The rearrangement uses TRBV3-1 and TRBJ2-3; 7 bases agree with TRBD2. Looked up from germline, CDR1 is LGHDT and CDR2 is YNNKEL (reference sequence). Trimming at V came to 3 bases and at J to 4 bases, leaving 13 bases not matched to a gene. The CDR3 totals 17 residues. The CDR3 region has the DNA TGTGCCAGCAGCCACCCCCTCCGCGGGAGTCCCGCAGATACGCAGTATTTT. This codes for CASSHPLRGSPADTQYF.

This clonotype was counted only a few times. V gene TRBV20-1 combines with J gene TRBJ2-4, with 8 bases aligning to TRBD2. Germline CDR1 DFQATT, CDR2 SNEGSKA (reference sequence). The CDR3 has 17 amino acids. The V gene end was trimmed by 7 bases and the J gene end by 0 bases; junction bases not matched to a gene: 14. The CDR3 bases are TGCAGTGTCGGGGGACTAGTGTCCCAAATAGCCAAAAACATTCAGTACTTC. Amino acids: CSVGGLVSQIAKNIQYF.

The J gene is TRBJ2-1, the V gene TRBV4-1, with a possible D match to TRBD2 (6 bases). Germline lookup yields CDR1 MGHRA and CDR2 YSYEKL. The CDR3 is 15 residues long. V lost 4 bases and J 0 bases, leaving 10 bases between the germline ends. The CDR3 spells CASSPRESSYNEQFF. CDR3 nucleotide sequence: TGCGCCAGCAGCCCTCGGGAGAGCTCCTACAATGAGCAGTTCTTC.

V usage is TRBV28 and J usage is TRBJ2-3; 7 bases align to TRBD2. The ends lost 0 bases at V and 5 bases at J; junction bases unmatched: 5. The CDR3 spans 15 residues. From germline, CDR1 is MDHEN and CDR2 SYDVKM. CDR3 DNA: TGTGCCAGCAGTTTATGGGGCGGGAGACAAGATACGCAGTATTTT. It yields the protein CASSLWGGRQDTQYF.

This clonotype was counted only a few times. J is TRBJ2-3 and V is TRBV7-2; unclear D gene. The CDR3 length is 15 residues. Looked up from germline, CDR1 is SGHTA and CDR2 is FQGNSA. Between the trimmed V and J ends, which lost 0 bases and 2 bases, there was a span of 9 bases. The CDR3 reads CASSLATRLTDTQYF. The CDR3 coding sequence is TGTGCCAGCAGCTTAGCTACCCGACTCACAGATACGCAGTATTTT.

A single count supports this clonotype. V is TRBV5-1 and J is TRBJ1-5; D is perhaps TRBD1 (5 bases). Trimming shortened V by 0 bases and J by 7 bases, and 14 bases separated the two germline ends. Germline CDR1 reads SGHRS; CDR2 reads YFSETQ. This CDR3 spans 15 amino acids. As DNA, the CDR3 is TGCGCCAGCAGCTTGGGGCCGCCGGAGGGGCAGCCCCAGCATTTT. Its protein is CASSLGPPEGQPQHF.

The rearrangement links TRBV7-2 to TRBJ2-7; no reliable D call. The CDR3 is 15 amino acids. Between the trimmed V and J ends, which lost 2 bases and 1 base, there was a span of 12 bases. Germline V gene sequence: CDR1 SGHTA, CDR2 FQGNSA. Here the CDR3 DNA reads TGTGCCAGCAGCTTAAGGAGCGTAGGTTCCTACGAGCAGTACTTC. It translates to CASSLRSVGSYEQYF.

The gene calls are TRBV10-2 and TRBJ1-2, with D uncertain. The CDR3 extends over 13 amino acids. The germline gives CDR1 WSHSY, CDR2 SAAADI. Trimming cost V 4 bases and J 3 bases, with 9 bases left between them. The DNA for the CDR3 is TGCGCCAGCAGTGTCCAGATCGACTATGGCTACACCTTC. Protein: CASSVQIDYGYTF.

The sample holds many counts of this clonotype. V gene TRBV20-1 combines with J gene TRBJ2-7; 12 bases align to TRBD2. Germline V gives CDR1 DFQATT, CDR2 SNEGSKA (reference sequence). The trim removed 1 base at V and 0 bases at J, leaving 13 bases unmatched. This CDR3 comprises 19 residues. The CDR3 here is CSARVANSGLAGSSYEQYF. CDR3 coding DNA: TGCAGTGCTAGAGTGGCAAACTCGGGACTAGCGGGCAGCTCCTACGAGCAGTACTTC.